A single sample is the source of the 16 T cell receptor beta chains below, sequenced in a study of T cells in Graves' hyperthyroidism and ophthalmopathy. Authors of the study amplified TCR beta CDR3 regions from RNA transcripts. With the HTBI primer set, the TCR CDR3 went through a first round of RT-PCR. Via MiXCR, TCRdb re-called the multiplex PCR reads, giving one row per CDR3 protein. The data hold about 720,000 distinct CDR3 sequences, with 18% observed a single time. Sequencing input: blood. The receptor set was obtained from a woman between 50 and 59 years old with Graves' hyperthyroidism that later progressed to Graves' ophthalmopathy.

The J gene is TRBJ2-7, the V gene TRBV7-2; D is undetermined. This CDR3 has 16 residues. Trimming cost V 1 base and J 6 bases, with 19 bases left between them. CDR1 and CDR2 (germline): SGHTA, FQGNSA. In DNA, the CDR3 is TGTGCCAGCAGCTTAGTTAACGTGGAAGGGAAGGCCGAGCAGTACTTC. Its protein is CASSLVNVEGKAEQYF.

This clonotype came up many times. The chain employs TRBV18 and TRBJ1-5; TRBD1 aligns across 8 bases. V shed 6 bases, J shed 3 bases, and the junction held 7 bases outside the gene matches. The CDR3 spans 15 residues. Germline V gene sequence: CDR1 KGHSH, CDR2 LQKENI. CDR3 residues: CASSPDRGFNQPQHF. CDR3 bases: TGTGCCAGCTCGCCTGACAGGGGCTTCAATCAGCCCCAGCATTTT.

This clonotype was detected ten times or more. The CDR3 nucleotides are TGCAGTGCTCCCTCATCATGGGGTCCTCAAGAGACCCAGTACTTC. This codes for CSAPSSWGPQETQYF. The J gene is TRBJ2-5, the V gene TRBV20-1; D is ambiguous. CDR3 length equals 15 residues. Trimming shortened V by 5 bases and J by 2 bases, and 18 bases separated the two germline ends. Germline V gene lookup returns CDR1 DFQATT and CDR2 SNEGSKA (reference sequence).

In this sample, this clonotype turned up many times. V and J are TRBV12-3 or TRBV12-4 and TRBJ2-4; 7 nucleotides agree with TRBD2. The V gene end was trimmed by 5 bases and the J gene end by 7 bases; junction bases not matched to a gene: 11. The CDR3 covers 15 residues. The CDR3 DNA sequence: TGTGCCAGCAGTCCAAGTTTGGAGGGAGGGAACATTCAGTACTTC. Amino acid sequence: CASSPSLEGGNIQYF.

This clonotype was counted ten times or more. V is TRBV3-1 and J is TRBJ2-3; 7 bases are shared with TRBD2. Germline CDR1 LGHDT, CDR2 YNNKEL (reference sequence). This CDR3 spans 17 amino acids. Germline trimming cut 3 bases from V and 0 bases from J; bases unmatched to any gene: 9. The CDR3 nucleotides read TGTGCCAGCAGCCATGACCGGGGAGGGCGAAGCACAGATACGCAGTATTTT. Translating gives CASSHDRGGRSTDTQYF.

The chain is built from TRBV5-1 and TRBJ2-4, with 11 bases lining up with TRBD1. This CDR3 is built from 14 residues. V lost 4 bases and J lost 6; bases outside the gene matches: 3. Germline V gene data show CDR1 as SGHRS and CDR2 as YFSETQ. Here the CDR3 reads CASSGGTGGNIQYF. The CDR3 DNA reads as TGCGCCAGCAGCGGGGGGACAGGGGGAAACATTCAGTACTTC. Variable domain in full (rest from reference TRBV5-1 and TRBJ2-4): KAGVTQTPRYLIKTRGQQVTLSCSPISGHRSVSWYQQTPGQGLQFLFEYFSETQRNKGNFPGRFSGRQFSNSRSEMNVSTLELGDSALYLCASSGGTGGNIQYFGAGTRLSVL.

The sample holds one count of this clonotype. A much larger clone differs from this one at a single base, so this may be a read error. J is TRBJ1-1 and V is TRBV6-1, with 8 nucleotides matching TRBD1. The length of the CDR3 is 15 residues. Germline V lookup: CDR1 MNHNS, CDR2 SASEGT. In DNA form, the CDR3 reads TGTGTCAGCTGGTGGACAGGGAGGGGGGGCACTGAAGCTTTCTTT. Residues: CVSWWTGRGGTEAFF.

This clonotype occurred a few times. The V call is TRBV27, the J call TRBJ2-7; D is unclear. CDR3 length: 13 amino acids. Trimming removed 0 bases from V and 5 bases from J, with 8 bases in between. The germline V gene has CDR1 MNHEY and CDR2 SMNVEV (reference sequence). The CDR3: CASSLSPRDEQYF. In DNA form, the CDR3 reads TGTGCCAGCAGTTTATCCCCCCGGGACGAGCAGTACTTC.

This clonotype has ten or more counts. The CDR3, as DNA: TGTGCCAGCAGCTCAAGGGGACTTTCGGGGTTCTACTATGGCTACACCTTC. This codes for CASSSRGLSGFYYGYTF. J is TRBJ1-2 and V is TRBV7-3, with D maybe TRBD1 (5 bases). V was trimmed by 4 bases and J by 3 bases, leaving 21 bases between them. The CDR3 contains 17 residues. Per the germline V gene, CDR1 is SGHTA and CDR2 is FQGTGA.

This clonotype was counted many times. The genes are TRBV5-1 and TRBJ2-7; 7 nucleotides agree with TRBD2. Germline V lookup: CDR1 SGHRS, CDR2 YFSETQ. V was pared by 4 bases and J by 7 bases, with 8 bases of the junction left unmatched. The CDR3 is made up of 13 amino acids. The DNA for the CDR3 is TGCGCCAGCAGCGCCTGGGGGGGATGGGAGCAGTACTTC. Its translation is CASSAWGGWEQYF.

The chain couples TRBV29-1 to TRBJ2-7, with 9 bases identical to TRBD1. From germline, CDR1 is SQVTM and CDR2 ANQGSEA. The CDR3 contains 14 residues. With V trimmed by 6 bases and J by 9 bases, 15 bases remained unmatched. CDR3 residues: CSVLPGTGRTGQYF. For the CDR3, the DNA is TGCAGCGTGCTACCCGGGACAGGGAGAACGGGGCAGTACTTC.

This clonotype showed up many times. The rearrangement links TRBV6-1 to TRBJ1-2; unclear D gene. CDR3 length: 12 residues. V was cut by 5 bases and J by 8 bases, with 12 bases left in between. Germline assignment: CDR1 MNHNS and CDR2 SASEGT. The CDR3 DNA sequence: TGTGCCAGCAGTCAGGAGCCCGGGGGCTACACCTTC. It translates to CASSQEPGGYTF.

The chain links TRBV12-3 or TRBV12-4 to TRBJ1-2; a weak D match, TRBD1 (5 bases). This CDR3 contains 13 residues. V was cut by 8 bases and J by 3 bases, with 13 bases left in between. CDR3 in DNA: TGTGCCAGCGGTCCCGACAGCTACTATGGCTACACCTTC. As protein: CASGPDSYYGYTF.

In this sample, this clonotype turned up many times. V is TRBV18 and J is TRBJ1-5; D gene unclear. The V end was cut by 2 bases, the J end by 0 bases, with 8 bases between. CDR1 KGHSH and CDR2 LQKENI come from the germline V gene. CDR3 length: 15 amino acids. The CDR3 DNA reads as TGTGCCAGCTCACCAAATGGAGATAGCAATCAGCCCCAGCATTTT. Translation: CASSPNGDSNQPQHF. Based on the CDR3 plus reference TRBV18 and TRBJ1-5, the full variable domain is NAGVMQNPRHLVRRRGQEARLRCSPMKGHSHVYWYRQLPEEGLKFMVYLQKENIIDESGMPKERFSAEFPKEGPSILRIQQVVRGDSAAYFCASSPNGDSNQPQHFGDGTRLSIL.

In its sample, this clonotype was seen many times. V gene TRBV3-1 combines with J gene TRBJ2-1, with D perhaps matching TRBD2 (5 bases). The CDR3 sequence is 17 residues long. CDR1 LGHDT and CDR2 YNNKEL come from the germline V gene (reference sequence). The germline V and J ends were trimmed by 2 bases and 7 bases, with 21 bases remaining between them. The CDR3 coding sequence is TGTGCCAGCAGCCAAAAAGGAGGTCGTTGGGTCAGGAATGAGCAGTTCTTC. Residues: CASSQKGGRWVRNEQFF.

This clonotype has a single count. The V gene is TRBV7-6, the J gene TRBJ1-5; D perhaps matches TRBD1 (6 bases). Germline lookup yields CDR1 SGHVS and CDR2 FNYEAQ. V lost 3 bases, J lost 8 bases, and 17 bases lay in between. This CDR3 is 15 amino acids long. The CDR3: CASSFTDSRREPQHF. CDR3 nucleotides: TGTGCCAGCAGCTTCACGGACAGCCGAAGAGAGCCCCAGCATTTT.